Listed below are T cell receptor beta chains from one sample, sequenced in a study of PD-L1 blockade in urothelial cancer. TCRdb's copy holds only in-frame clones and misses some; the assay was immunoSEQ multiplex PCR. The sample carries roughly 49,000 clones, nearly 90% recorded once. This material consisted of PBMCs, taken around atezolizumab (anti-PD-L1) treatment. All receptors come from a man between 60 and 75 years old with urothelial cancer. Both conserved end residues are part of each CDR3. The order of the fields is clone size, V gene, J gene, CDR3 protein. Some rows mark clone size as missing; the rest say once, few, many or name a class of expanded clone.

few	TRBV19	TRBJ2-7	CASGDRVYEQYF
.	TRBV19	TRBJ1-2	CATGQGIGIGGYTF
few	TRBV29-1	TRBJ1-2	CSVGTGDYGYTF
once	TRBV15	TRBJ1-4	CATSMGPGQGPRRANEKLFF
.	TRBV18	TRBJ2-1	CASSPVTRASVYNEQFF
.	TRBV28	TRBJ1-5	CASSYTSNQPQHF
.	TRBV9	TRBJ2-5	CASSVARLAGVETQYF
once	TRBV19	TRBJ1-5	CASSMGRGFGQPQHF
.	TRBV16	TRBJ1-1	CASSQSIGQPNTEAFF
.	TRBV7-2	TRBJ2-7	CASSHGQGGYEQYF
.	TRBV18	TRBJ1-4	CASSPAGEKLFF
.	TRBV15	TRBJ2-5	CATSRDQGFQETQYF
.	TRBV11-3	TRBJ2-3	CASSEGQITDTQYF
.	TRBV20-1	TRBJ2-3	CSASVPDTQYF
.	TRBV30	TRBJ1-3	CAWVSYSGNTIYF
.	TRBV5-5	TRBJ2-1	CASSLLPNNEQFF
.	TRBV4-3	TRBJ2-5	CASSQELRGGETQYF
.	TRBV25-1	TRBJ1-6	CASSEGGAGTGSSPLHF
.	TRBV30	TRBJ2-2	CAWDPTGGGGELFF
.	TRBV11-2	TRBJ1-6	CASSSKDRHNSPLHF
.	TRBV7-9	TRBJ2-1	CASSLTGGANNEQFF
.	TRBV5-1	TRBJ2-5	CASSSLAGGRETQYF
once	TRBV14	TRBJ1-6	CASSPGGSPLHF
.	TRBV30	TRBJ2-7	CAWSNRNNYEQYF
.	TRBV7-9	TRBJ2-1	CASSLLYNEQFF
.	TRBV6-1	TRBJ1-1	CASSTTAPGTEAFF
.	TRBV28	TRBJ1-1	CASSSFMNTEAFF
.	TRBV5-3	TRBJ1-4	CAPSGDEKLFF
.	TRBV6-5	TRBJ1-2	CASSYGLGGQGSGYTF
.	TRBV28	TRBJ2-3	CASSLGGTGADTQYF
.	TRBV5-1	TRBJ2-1	CASSSTGGGNSYNEQFF
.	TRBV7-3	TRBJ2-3	CASSPYSGGTTDTQYF
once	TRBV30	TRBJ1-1	CAWGYPRGGDLLPEAFF
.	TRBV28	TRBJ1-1	CASSPPGGLTEAFF
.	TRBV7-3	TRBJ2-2	CASSRLSGGASGELFF
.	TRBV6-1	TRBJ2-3	CATTTGPSTDTQYF
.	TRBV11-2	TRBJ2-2	CASSFNIGGGIDTGELFF
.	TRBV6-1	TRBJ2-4	CASRTGTGVKDIQYF
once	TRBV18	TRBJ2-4	CASSPPDRNIQYF
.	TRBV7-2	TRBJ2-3	CASSISGGADTQYF
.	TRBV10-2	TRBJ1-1	CASSDPGTTGRTEAFF
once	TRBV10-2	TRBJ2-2	CASSERGGSGELFF
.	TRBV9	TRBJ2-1	CASSVTGEIYNEQFF
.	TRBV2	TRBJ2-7	CATTPGGSTSYEQYF
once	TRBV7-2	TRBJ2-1	CASSRSGGMTYNEQFF
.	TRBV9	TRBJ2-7	CASSVGARGIHEQYF